The subject of this entry is one TCR beta chain. The antigen remains unidentified. The CDR3 is made up of 14 amino acids. Germline V gene sequence: CDR1 MGHDK, CDR2 SYGVNS. J was trimmed by 5 bases and V by 1 base; bases with no gene match: 4. This sample stems from a study of siplizumab effects on memory and regulatory T cells. The study, taken as a whole, reports: Treg origin accounted for an average of roughly 70% of mappable alloreactive CD4+ clones with siplizumab and under 30% in controls.

The repertoire was sequenced with immunoSEQ multiplex PCR; TCRdb's copy has only in-frame clones and lacks some. The table lists approximately 94,000 clones, 94% of them singletons. The chain links TRBV25-1 to TRBJ2-7; 8 bases fit TRBD1. The source of this sequence is a human donor in good health. The material sequenced was non-Treg CD4+ T cells sorted from blood. The CDR3 bases are TGTGCCAGCAGTGAATCAGGGGGCAGGGACGAGCAGTACTTC. It yields the protein CASSESGGRDEQYF.